Listed below are T cell receptor beta chains from one sample, sequenced in a study of long-term antiretroviral therapy in people with HIV. Libraries were prepared by immunoSEQ multiplex PCR; TCRdb keeps only in-frame clonotypes and omits some of them. The sample has approximately 30,000 clones; about 86% are singletons. The sequences come from unsorted PBMCs, collected 0.8 years after starting antiretroviral therapy. The origin of the receptors is a woman in her thirties with HIV. The CDR3 runs from the conserved cysteine through the conserved F or W. Each record gives: clone size, D gene, V gene, J gene, CDR3 DNA, CDR3 protein. A D gene is named only where the DNA matches it firmly. Only part of the rows carry a size: once, few, many, or a class if the clone is expanded.

clone_size: .; d_call: TRBD1; v_call: TRBV27; j_call: TRBJ2-5; cdr3_nt: TGTGCCAGCAGTTTATTTGGGCCTGGACAGGGGACCCCAGAGACCCAGTACTTC; cdr3_aa: CASSLFGPGQGTPETQYF
clone_size: few; d_call: .; v_call: TRBV2; j_call: TRBJ1-2; cdr3_nt: TGTGCCAGCAGTGAGGAGACTAACTATGGCTACACCTTC; cdr3_aa: CASSEETNYGYTF
clone_size: once; d_call: TRBD1; v_call: TRBV4-2; j_call: TRBJ1-1; cdr3_nt: TGTGCCAGCAGCCGAGCTGACAGGGGGAACACTGAAGCTTTCTTT; cdr3_aa: CASSRADRGNTEAFF
clone_size: .; d_call: .; v_call: TRBV5-6; j_call: TRBJ2-2; cdr3_nt: TGTGCCAGCAGCTTGGTCGGTAGAATAAACACCGGGGAGCTGTTTTTT; cdr3_aa: CASSLVGRINTGELFF
clone_size: .; d_call: TRBD1; v_call: TRBV10-3; j_call: TRBJ1-5; cdr3_nt: TGTGCCATCAGTGCCTCCCTAGGACAGGACAGCAATCAGCCCCAGCATTTT; cdr3_aa: CAISASLGQDSNQPQHF
clone_size: .; d_call: .; v_call: TRBV5-1; j_call: TRBJ2-2; cdr3_nt: TGCGCCAGCAGCTTCAGGGATCGGACCGGGGAGCTGTTTTTT; cdr3_aa: CASSFRDRTGELFF
clone_size: .; d_call: .; v_call: TRBV30; j_call: TRBJ1-1; cdr3_nt: TGTGCCTGGAGTGACTCGAGGGAAGCTTTCTTT; cdr3_aa: CAWSDSREAFF
clone_size: .; d_call: .; v_call: TRBV6-5; j_call: TRBJ2-3; cdr3_nt: TGTGCCAGCAGTTACATGGGTACGCAGTATTTT; cdr3_aa: CASSYMGTQYF
clone_size: .; d_call: .; v_call: TRBV6-6; j_call: TRBJ2-1; cdr3_nt: TGTGCCAGCAGTTACTCGATAGTATACAATGAGCAGTTCTTC; cdr3_aa: CASSYSIVYNEQFF
clone_size: .; d_call: TRBD1; v_call: TRBV5-1; j_call: TRBJ2-7; cdr3_nt: TGCGCCAGCAGGACAGGGAGCTCCTACGAGCAGTACTTC; cdr3_aa: CASRTGSSYEQYF
clone_size: .; d_call: .; v_call: TRBV6-1; j_call: TRBJ1-5; cdr3_nt: TGTGCCAGCAGTCATTACAGGGTATTGAATCAGCCCCAGCATTTT; cdr3_aa: CASSHYRVLNQPQHF
clone_size: .; d_call: .; v_call: TRBV5-5; j_call: TRBJ2-1; cdr3_nt: TGTGCCAGCAGCTTCCGGGACCTTGCCTACAATGAGCAGTTCTTC; cdr3_aa: CASSFRDLAYNEQFF
clone_size: .; d_call: TRBD1; v_call: TRBV29-1; j_call: TRBJ2-1; cdr3_nt: TGCAGCGTCTCCGGGACAGGGGATTACAATGAGCAGTTCTTC; cdr3_aa: CSVSGTGDYNEQFF
clone_size: .; d_call: .; v_call: TRBV7-7; j_call: TRBJ1-4; cdr3_nt: TGTGCCAGCAGCTTAGATCAGAGCGGAAAACTGTTTTTT; cdr3_aa: CASSLDQSGKLFF
clone_size: .; d_call: .; v_call: TRBV30; j_call: TRBJ2-7; cdr3_nt: TGTGCCTGGAGTCCCCCGGGAAGGGGAGAGAGAACCTACGAGCAGTACTTC; cdr3_aa: CAWSPPGRGERTYEQYF
clone_size: once; d_call: TRBD1; v_call: TRBV6-1; j_call: TRBJ2-2; cdr3_nt: TGTGCCAGTGGACAGGGGGCGGGCACCGGGGAGCTGTTTTTT; cdr3_aa: CASGQGAGTGELFF
clone_size: .; d_call: .; v_call: TRBV13; j_call: TRBJ1-4; cdr3_nt: TGTGCCAGCAGTATCCGGGGGAATGAAAAACTGTTTTTT; cdr3_aa: CASSIRGNEKLFF
clone_size: .; d_call: .; v_call: TRBV7-3; j_call: TRBJ1-5; cdr3_nt: TGTGCCAGCAGCTTAAAAGGTGGCGGGCCCCAGCATTTT; cdr3_aa: CASSLKGGGPQHF
clone_size: .; d_call: TRBD1; v_call: TRBV27; j_call: TRBJ1-1; cdr3_nt: TGTGCCATCTTGACAGGGGGAGGTGAAGCTTTCTTT; cdr3_aa: CAILTGGGEAFF
clone_size: .; d_call: .; v_call: TRBV11-2; j_call: TRBJ2-3; cdr3_nt: TGTGCCAGCAGCGCAACAGGGAGGACAGATACGCAGTATTTT; cdr3_aa: CASSATGRTDTQYF
clone_size: .; d_call: TRBD1; v_call: TRBV28; j_call: TRBJ1-5; cdr3_nt: TGTGCCAGCAGTTTTACAGGGGTCGGCAATCAGCCCCAGCATTTT; cdr3_aa: CASSFTGVGNQPQHF
clone_size: few; d_call: .; v_call: TRBV27; j_call: TRBJ2-2; cdr3_nt: TGTGCCAGCCGGTACCAGGGGTTGGGCACCGGGGAGCTGTTTTTT; cdr3_aa: CASRYQGLGTGELFF
clone_size: .; d_call: TRBD1; v_call: TRBV5-5; j_call: TRBJ1-2; cdr3_nt: TGTGCCAGCAGCTTCGGACAGGGGATTAACTATGGCTACACCTTC; cdr3_aa: CASSFGQGINYGYTF